The sample holds many counts of the clone carrying this TCR beta chain. For TCRbeta, the library was prepared with unique molecular identifiers. Each CDR3 protein is one row after TCRdb ran MiXCR on the PCR reads. The table lists some 240,000 distinct CDR3 sequences, approximately 9.8% of them singletons. The data derive from a study of T-cell reconstitution after alpha-beta-depleted transplantation in children. The CDR3 is 14 residues long. Germline V gene sequence: CDR1 WSHSY, CDR2 SAAADI. J lost 4 bases, V lost 7 bases, and 5 bases had no gene match. The source material was PBMCs from the stem cell graft donor, sampled from the stem cell graft. The sequence was obtained from a human donor who donated a stem cell graft to a child with SCID. This chain connects TRBV10-2 to TRBJ2-1; the match to TRBD2 covers 9 bases. The CDR3 nucleotides read TGCGCCAGCAATGGCGGGGGGGAATACAATGAGCAGTTCTTC. This encodes CASNGGGEYNEQFF.